The subject of this entry is one TCR beta chain. This sample stems from a study of control samples from healthy donors and cancer patients. V was trimmed by 3 bases and J by 4 bases, leaving 4 bases between them. Germline V gene sequence: CDR1 SGHRS, CDR2 YFSETQ. This CDR3 spans 12 amino acids. Profiled with immunoSEQ multiplex PCR; TCRdb holds only in-frame clones, not every one. Here the sample spans around 140,000 clones, about 90% being singletons. This clonotype was obtained from a young man in good health. The sample was blood. The rearrangement links TRBV5-1 to TRBJ1-4, with unresolved D. The CDR3 protein is CASSSNNEKLFF. The CDR3 DNA sequence: TGCGCCAGCAGCTCGAATAATGAAAAACTGTTTTTT.